The rows below give T cell receptor beta chains drawn from one sample of a study of T cells after yellow fever vaccination. TCRdb redid the calling of the 5' RACE reads with MiXCR, one entry per CDR3 protein. The sample comprises 300,000 to 400,000 distinct CDR3 sequences, roughly 8.7% of which are singletons, and about a sixth rests with the top ten. The input for sequencing was PBMCs, taken on the day of the first yellow fever vaccination. The receptors shown here come from a young man who received the YFV17D yellow fever vaccine. The CDR3 runs from the conserved cysteine through the conserved F or W. Each record gives: J gene, D gene, clone size, V gene, CDR3 protein, CDR3 DNA. D genes are given only for firm matches. For some rows the clone size is stated as once, few or many, or as a class when expanded; others skip it.

j_gene: TRBJ2-5; d_gene: TRBD1; abundance: many; v_gene: TRBV6-5; CDR3aa: CASSFDRGETQYF; CDR3nt: TGTGCCAGCAGTTTTGACAGGGGAGAGACCCAGTACTTC
j_gene: TRBJ2-3; d_gene: TRBD2; abundance: few; v_gene: TRBV5-6; CDR3aa: CASSPSGVPGDTQYF; CDR3nt: TGTGCCAGCAGCCCCAGCGGGGTCCCAGGGGATACGCAGTATTTT
j_gene: TRBJ2-2; d_gene: -; abundance: -; v_gene: TRBV19; CDR3aa: CASSSGTASPSWDGELFF; CDR3nt: TGTGCCAGTAGTAGCGGGACAGCCAGTCCCTCGTGGGACGGGGAGCTGTTTTTT
j_gene: TRBJ2-2; d_gene: -; abundance: few; v_gene: TRBV6-2/TRBV6-3; CDR3aa: CASSPGRGLNGELFF; CDR3nt: TGTGCCAGCAGTCCCGGCCGGGGGCTTAACGGGGAGCTGTTTTTT
j_gene: TRBJ2-7; d_gene: -; abundance: many; v_gene: TRBV5-1; CDR3aa: CASSLAWLDSYEQYF; CDR3nt: TGCGCCAGCAGCTTGGCCTGGCTGGACTCCTACGAGCAGTACTTC
j_gene: TRBJ2-1; d_gene: -; abundance: -; v_gene: TRBV7-9; CDR3aa: CASRRTGGRTYNEQFF; CDR3nt: TGTGCCAGCAGGCGGACGGGGGGCCGGACTTACAATGAGCAGTTCTTC
j_gene: TRBJ2-2; d_gene: -; abundance: few; v_gene: TRBV28; CDR3aa: CASRGTSGAGELFF; CDR3nt: TGTGCCAGCAGGGGGACCTCCGGGGCCGGGGAGCTGTTTTTT
j_gene: TRBJ2-2; d_gene: TRBD2; abundance: many; v_gene: TRBV15; CDR3aa: CATSRLAGRNTGELFF; CDR3nt: TGTGCCACCAGCAGACTAGCGGGGAGGAACACCGGGGAGCTGTTTTTT
j_gene: TRBJ2-5; d_gene: TRBD2; abundance: many; v_gene: TRBV7-3; CDR3aa: CASSPGTSPGSETQYF; CDR3nt: TGTGCCAGCAGCCCGGGGACTAGCCCGGGTTCCGAGACCCAGTACTTC
j_gene: TRBJ2-5; d_gene: TRBD2; abundance: many; v_gene: TRBV12-3/TRBV12-4; CDR3aa: CASSEGLAEETQYF; CDR3nt: TGTGCCAGCAGTGAGGGACTAGCGGAAGAGACCCAGTACTTC
j_gene: TRBJ2-3; d_gene: -; abundance: -; v_gene: TRBV5-6; CDR3aa: CASSSGRPPGTDTQYF; CDR3nt: TGTGCCAGCAGCTCCGGACGTCCCCCCGGGACAGATACGCAGTATTTT
j_gene: TRBJ2-6; d_gene: -; abundance: few; v_gene: TRBV5-4; CDR3aa: CASSLNAYSGANVLTF; CDR3nt: TGTGCCAGCAGCTTGAACGCGTACTCTGGGGCCAACGTCCTGACTTTC
j_gene: TRBJ1-6; d_gene: TRBD1; abundance: few; v_gene: TRBV3-1; CDR3aa: CASSQDGTGGTLHF; CDR3nt: TGTGCCAGCAGCCAAGATGGGACAGGGGGCACCCTCCACTTT
j_gene: TRBJ2-2; d_gene: TRBD2; abundance: many; v_gene: TRBV11-1; CDR3aa: CASRWTSGETGELFF; CDR3nt: TGTGCCAGCAGGTGGACTAGCGGGGAGACCGGGGAGCTGTTTTTT
j_gene: TRBJ1-3; d_gene: -; abundance: -; v_gene: TRBV9; CDR3aa: CASSERGASGNTIYF; CDR3nt: TGTGCCAGCAGCGAAAGAGGGGCCTCTGGAAACACCATATATTTT
j_gene: TRBJ2-5; d_gene: TRBD1; abundance: few; v_gene: TRBV6-5; CDR3aa: CASNSPGTGGFETQYF; CDR3nt: TGTGCCAGCAATTCTCCCGGGACAGGGGGCTTTGAGACCCAGTACTTC
j_gene: TRBJ2-3; d_gene: TRBD1; abundance: many; v_gene: TRBV5-1; CDR3aa: CASSVGTGADLVTDTQYF; CDR3nt: TGCGCCAGCAGCGTCGGGACAGGGGCTGACCTAGTCACAGATACGCAGTATTTT
j_gene: TRBJ2-7; d_gene: -; abundance: -; v_gene: TRBV4-2; CDR3aa: CASSQPQGRAYEQYF; CDR3nt: TGTGCCAGCAGCCAACCACAGGGGAGGGCGTACGAGCAGTACTTC
j_gene: TRBJ1-4; d_gene: -; abundance: -; v_gene: TRBV6-5; CDR3aa: CASSWDKQTNEKLFF; CDR3nt: TGTGCCAGCAGTTGGGACAAACAAACTAATGAAAAACTGTTTTTT
j_gene: TRBJ2-5; d_gene: -; abundance: -; v_gene: TRBV5-1; CDR3aa: CASSLTADQETQYF; CDR3nt: TGCGCCAGCAGCTTGACAGCCGACCAAGAGACCCAGTACTTC
j_gene: TRBJ1-1; d_gene: -; abundance: few; v_gene: TRBV2; CDR3aa: CASQPYGAKAFF; CDR3nt: TGTGCCAGCCAACCCTATGGGGCAAAAGCTTTCTTT
j_gene: TRBJ2-5; d_gene: TRBD2; abundance: many; v_gene: TRBV27; CDR3aa: CASSWAGGAETQYF; CDR3nt: TGTGCCAGCAGTTGGGCGGGGGGCGCGGAGACCCAGTACTTC
j_gene: TRBJ2-3; d_gene: -; abundance: -; v_gene: TRBV12-3/TRBV12-4; CDR3aa: CASTRDLDTQYF; CDR3nt: TGTGCCAGCACCCGCGACTTAGATACGCAGTATTTT
j_gene: TRBJ1-5; d_gene: -; abundance: many; v_gene: TRBV11-2; CDR3aa: CASSPQGFGWPQHF; CDR3nt: TGTGCCAGCAGTCCCCAGGGGTTTGGCTGGCCCCAGCATTTT
j_gene: TRBJ1-4; d_gene: -; abundance: -; v_gene: TRBV20-1; CDR3aa: CSAGGGEVKEKLFF; CDR3nt: TGCAGTGCTGGGGGCGGGGAGGTGAAAGAAAAACTGTTTTTT
j_gene: TRBJ2-3; d_gene: -; abundance: -; v_gene: TRBV7-2; CDR3aa: CASTRINLDTQYF; CDR3nt: TGTGCCAGCACCAGAATTAATTTGGATACGCAGTATTTT
j_gene: TRBJ1-2; d_gene: TRBD1; abundance: -; v_gene: TRBV27; CDR3aa: CASSLTRGLVYGYTF; CDR3nt: TGTGCCAGCAGTTTAACCAGGGGGCTGGTCTATGGCTACACCTTC
j_gene: TRBJ1-1; d_gene: -; abundance: -; v_gene: TRBV7-9; CDR3aa: CADLPLNTEAFF; CDR3nt: TGTGCCGACCTACCCCTGAACACTGAAGCTTTCTTT
j_gene: TRBJ1-1; d_gene: -; abundance: -; v_gene: TRBV7-8; CDR3aa: CASSRTLNTEAFF; CDR3nt: TGTGCCAGCAGCCGGACTCTGAACACTGAAGCTTTCTTT
j_gene: TRBJ1-4; d_gene: -; abundance: -; v_gene: TRBV12-3/TRBV12-4; CDR3aa: CASSSDRPNEKLFF; CDR3nt: TGTGCCAGCAGTTCTGACAGGCCCAATGAAAAACTGTTTTTT
j_gene: TRBJ1-5; d_gene: -; abundance: -; v_gene: TRBV19; CDR3aa: CASTGQAWGNQPQHF; CDR3nt: TGTGCCAGTACAGGGCAGGCCTGGGGCAATCAGCCCCAGCATTTT
j_gene: TRBJ2-5; d_gene: -; abundance: -; v_gene: TRBV29-1; CDR3aa: CSVHPAGQQETQYF; CDR3nt: TGCAGCGTTCATCCCGCCGGGCAACAAGAGACCCAGTACTTC
j_gene: TRBJ2-4; d_gene: TRBD1; abundance: few; v_gene: TRBV6-1; CDR3aa: CASKLGTENIQYF; CDR3nt: TGTGCCAGCAAACTTGGGACAGAAAACATTCAGTACTTC
j_gene: TRBJ1-2; d_gene: -; abundance: few; v_gene: TRBV18; CDR3aa: CASSPPNEGKSYGYTF; CDR3nt: TGTGCCAGCTCACCACCGAATGAGGGGAAGTCCTATGGCTACACCTTC
j_gene: TRBJ1-1; d_gene: -; abundance: many; v_gene: TRBV7-3; CDR3aa: CASSNTGFTEAFF; CDR3nt: TGTGCCAGCAGCAATACAGGGTTCACTGAAGCTTTCTTT
j_gene: TRBJ2-5; d_gene: TRBD2; abundance: few; v_gene: TRBV7-2; CDR3aa: CASSRGGSVETQYF; CDR3nt: TGTGCCAGCAGCCGCGGGGGGTCAGTGGAGACCCAGTACTTC
j_gene: TRBJ2-3; d_gene: -; abundance: -; v_gene: TRBV5-1; CDR3aa: CASSLADLQGLPPDTQYF; CDR3nt: TGCGCCAGCAGCTTGGCCGACTTACAGGGACTTCCGCCAGATACGCAGTATTTT
j_gene: TRBJ2-4; d_gene: -; abundance: few; v_gene: TRBV5-5; CDR3aa: CASSFQASRRRNIQYF; CDR3nt: TGTGCCAGCAGCTTTCAGGCTTCGAGGCGGAGGAACATTCAGTACTTC
j_gene: TRBJ1-1; d_gene: -; abundance: -; v_gene: TRBV7-9; CDR3aa: CASSLATQNTEAFF; CDR3nt: TGTGCCAGCAGCTTGGCCACTCAGAACACTGAAGCTTTCTTT
j_gene: TRBJ1-2; d_gene: TRBD1; abundance: many; v_gene: TRBV20-1; CDR3aa: CSASPTSWDSSQANYGYTF; CDR3nt: TGCAGTGCTAGTCCCACCTCCTGGGACAGCTCCCAAGCTAACTATGGCTACACCTTC
j_gene: TRBJ2-7; d_gene: -; abundance: -; v_gene: TRBV7-2; CDR3aa: CASSVGLYEQYF; CDR3nt: TGTGCCAGCAGCGTGGGCCTCTACGAGCAGTACTTC
j_gene: TRBJ2-3; d_gene: TRBD2; abundance: few; v_gene: TRBV5-1; CDR3aa: CASSSRRGFTSGGATDTQYF; CDR3nt: TGCGCCAGCAGCTCCAGGCGGGGGTTTACTAGCGGGGGGGCCACAGATACGCAGTATTTT
j_gene: TRBJ2-3; d_gene: TRBD2; abundance: many; v_gene: TRBV6-2/TRBV6-3; CDR3aa: CASSYWGGPLDTQYF; CDR3nt: TGTGCCAGCAGTTATTGGGGGGGACCTCTGGATACGCAGTATTTT
j_gene: TRBJ2-3; d_gene: TRBD2; abundance: -; v_gene: TRBV5-6; CDR3aa: CASSSSGGAFTDTQYF; CDR3nt: TGTGCCAGCAGCTCGAGCGGGGGGGCCTTCACAGATACGCAGTATTTT
j_gene: TRBJ2-1; d_gene: TRBD2; abundance: few; v_gene: TRBV9; CDR3aa: CASSVVGGGYNEQFF; CDR3nt: TGTGCCAGCAGCGTAGTCGGCGGGGGCTACAATGAGCAGTTCTTC
j_gene: TRBJ1-6; d_gene: -; abundance: -; v_gene: TRBV4-3; CDR3aa: CASSQSDRPYNSPLHF; CDR3nt: TGCGCCAGCAGCCAGAGTGACCGCCCCTATAATTCACCCCTCCACTTT
j_gene: TRBJ2-1; d_gene: -; abundance: few; v_gene: TRBV28; CDR3aa: CASIPWARDYNEQFF; CDR3nt: TGTGCCAGCATCCCCTGGGCCAGGGACTACAATGAGCAGTTCTTC
j_gene: TRBJ2-3; d_gene: -; abundance: -; v_gene: TRBV12-5; CDR3aa: CASARSADTQYF; CDR3nt: TGTGCTAGTGCTCGAAGCGCAGATACGCAGTATTTT
j_gene: TRBJ2-2; d_gene: -; abundance: -; v_gene: TRBV4-3; CDR3aa: CASRRGTNTGELFF; CDR3nt: TGCGCCAGCAGAAGGGGAACGAACACCGGGGAGCTGTTTTTT
j_gene: TRBJ1-1; d_gene: -; abundance: -; v_gene: TRBV6-6; CDR3aa: CASRTTQNTEAFF; CDR3nt: TGTGCCAGCAGAACGACACAAAACACTGAAGCTTTCTTT
j_gene: TRBJ2-7; d_gene: -; abundance: many; v_gene: TRBV9; CDR3aa: CASSVGQDNRVYAYEQYF; CDR3nt: TGTGCCAGCAGCGTAGGTCAGGATAACAGGGTCTACGCCTACGAGCAGTACTTC
j_gene: TRBJ1-5; d_gene: -; abundance: -; v_gene: TRBV7-2; CDR3aa: CASSDPRRGDSNQPQHF; CDR3nt: TGTGCCAGCAGTGACCCGAGGAGAGGAGATAGCAATCAGCCCCAGCATTTT
j_gene: TRBJ2-2; d_gene: -; abundance: many; v_gene: TRBV5-1; CDR3aa: CASSLTANTGELFF; CDR3nt: TGCGCCAGCAGCTTGACAGCGAACACCGGGGAGCTGTTTTTT
j_gene: TRBJ1-2; d_gene: -; abundance: few; v_gene: TRBV5-1; CDR3aa: CASRTGVGQTVYGYTF; CDR3nt: TGCGCCAGCAGAACTGGGGTCGGGCAGACCGTCTATGGCTACACCTTC
j_gene: TRBJ1-2; d_gene: -; abundance: few; v_gene: TRBV6-5; CDR3aa: CASSTEFGYTF; CDR3nt: TGTGCCAGCAGTACGGAGTTTGGCTACACCTTC
j_gene: TRBJ2-6; d_gene: TRBD1; abundance: -; v_gene: TRBV7-9; CDR3aa: CASRAGTGYSGANVLTF; CDR3nt: TGTGCCAGCAGGGCGGGGACAGGGTACTCTGGGGCCAACGTCCTGACTTTC
j_gene: TRBJ1-1; d_gene: -; abundance: -; v_gene: TRBV5-1; CDR3aa: CASSRGTENTETFF; CDR3nt: TGCGCCAGCAGCCGGGGAACGGAGAACACTGAAACTTTCTTT
j_gene: TRBJ2-1; d_gene: TRBD2; abundance: few; v_gene: TRBV3-1; CDR3aa: CASSQVYKTSGYNEQFF; CDR3nt: TGTGCCAGCAGCCAAGTCTACAAAACTAGCGGGTACAATGAGCAGTTCTTC